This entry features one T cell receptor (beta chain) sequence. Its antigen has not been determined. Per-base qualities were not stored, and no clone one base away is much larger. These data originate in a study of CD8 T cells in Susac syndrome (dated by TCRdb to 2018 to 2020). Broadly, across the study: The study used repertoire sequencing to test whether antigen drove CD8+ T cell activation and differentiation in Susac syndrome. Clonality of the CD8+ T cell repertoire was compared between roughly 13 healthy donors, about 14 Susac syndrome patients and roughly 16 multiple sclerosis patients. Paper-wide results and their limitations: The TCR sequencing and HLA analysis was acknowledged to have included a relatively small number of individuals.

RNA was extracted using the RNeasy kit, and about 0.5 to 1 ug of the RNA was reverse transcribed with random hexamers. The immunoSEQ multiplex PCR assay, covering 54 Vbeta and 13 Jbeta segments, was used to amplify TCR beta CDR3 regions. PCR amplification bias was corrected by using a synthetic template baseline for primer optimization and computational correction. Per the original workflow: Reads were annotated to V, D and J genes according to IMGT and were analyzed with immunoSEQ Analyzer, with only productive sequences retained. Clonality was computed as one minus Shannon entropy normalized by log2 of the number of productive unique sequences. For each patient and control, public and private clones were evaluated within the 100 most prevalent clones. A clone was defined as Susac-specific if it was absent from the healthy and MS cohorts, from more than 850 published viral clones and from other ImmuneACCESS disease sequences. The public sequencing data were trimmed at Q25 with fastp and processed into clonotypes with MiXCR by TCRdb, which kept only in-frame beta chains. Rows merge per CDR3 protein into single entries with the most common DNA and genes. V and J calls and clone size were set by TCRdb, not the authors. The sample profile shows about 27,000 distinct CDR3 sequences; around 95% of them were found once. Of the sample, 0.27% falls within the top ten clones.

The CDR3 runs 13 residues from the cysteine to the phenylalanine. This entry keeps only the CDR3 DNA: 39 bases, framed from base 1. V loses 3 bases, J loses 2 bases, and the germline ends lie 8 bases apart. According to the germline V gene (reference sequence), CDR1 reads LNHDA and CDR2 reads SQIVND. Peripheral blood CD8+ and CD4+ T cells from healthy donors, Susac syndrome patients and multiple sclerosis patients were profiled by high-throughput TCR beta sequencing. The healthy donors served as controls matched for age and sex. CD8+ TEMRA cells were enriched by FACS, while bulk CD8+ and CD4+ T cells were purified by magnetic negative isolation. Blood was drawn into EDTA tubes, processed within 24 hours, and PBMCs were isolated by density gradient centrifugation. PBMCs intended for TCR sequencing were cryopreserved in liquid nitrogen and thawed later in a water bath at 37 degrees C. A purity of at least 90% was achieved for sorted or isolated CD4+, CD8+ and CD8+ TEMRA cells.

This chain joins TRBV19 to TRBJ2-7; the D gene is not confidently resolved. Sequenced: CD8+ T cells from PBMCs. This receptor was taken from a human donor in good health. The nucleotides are TGTGCCAGTAGTATTGGGATACCCTACGAGCAGTACTTC. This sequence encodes CASSIGIPYEQYF.